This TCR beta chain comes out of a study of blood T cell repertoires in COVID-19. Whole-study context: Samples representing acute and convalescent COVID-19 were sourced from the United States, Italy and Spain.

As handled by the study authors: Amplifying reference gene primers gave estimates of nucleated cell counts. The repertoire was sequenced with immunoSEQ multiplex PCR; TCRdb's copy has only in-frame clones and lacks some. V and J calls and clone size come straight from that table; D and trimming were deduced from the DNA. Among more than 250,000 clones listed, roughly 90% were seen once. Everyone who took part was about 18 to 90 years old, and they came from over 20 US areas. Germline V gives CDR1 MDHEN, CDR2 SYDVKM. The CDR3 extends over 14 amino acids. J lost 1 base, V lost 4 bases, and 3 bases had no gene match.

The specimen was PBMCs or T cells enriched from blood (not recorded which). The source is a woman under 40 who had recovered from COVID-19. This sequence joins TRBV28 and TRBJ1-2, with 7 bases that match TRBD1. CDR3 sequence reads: CASSSGTDNYGYTF. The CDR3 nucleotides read TGTGCCAGCAGTTCCGGGACAGATAACTATGGCTACACCTTC.